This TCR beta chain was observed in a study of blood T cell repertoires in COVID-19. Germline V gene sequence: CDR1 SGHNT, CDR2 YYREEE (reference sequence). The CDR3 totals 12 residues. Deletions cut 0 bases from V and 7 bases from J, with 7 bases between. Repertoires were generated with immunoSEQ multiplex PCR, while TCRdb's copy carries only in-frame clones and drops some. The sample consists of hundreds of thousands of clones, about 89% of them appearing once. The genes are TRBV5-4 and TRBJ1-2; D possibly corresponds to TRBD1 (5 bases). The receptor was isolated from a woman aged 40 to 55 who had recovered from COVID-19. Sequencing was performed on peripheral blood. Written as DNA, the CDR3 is TGTGCCAGCAGCTTGGACAGGACTGGCTACACCTTC. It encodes CASSLDRTGYTF.